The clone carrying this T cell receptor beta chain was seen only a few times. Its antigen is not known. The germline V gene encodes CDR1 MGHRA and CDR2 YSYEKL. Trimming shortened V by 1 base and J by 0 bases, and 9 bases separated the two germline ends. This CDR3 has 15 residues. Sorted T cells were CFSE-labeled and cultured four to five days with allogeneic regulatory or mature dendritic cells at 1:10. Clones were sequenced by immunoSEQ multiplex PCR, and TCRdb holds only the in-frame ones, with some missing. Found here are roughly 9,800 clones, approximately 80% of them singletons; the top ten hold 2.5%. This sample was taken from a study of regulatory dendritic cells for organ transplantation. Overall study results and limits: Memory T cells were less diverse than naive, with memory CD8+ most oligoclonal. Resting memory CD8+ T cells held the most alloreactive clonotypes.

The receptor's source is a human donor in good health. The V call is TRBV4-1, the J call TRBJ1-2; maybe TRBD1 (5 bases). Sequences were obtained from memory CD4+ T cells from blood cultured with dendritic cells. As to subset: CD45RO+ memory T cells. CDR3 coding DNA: TGCGCCAGCAGCCAAGGGGGCGCCACTAACTATGGCTACACCTTC. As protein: CASSQGGATNYGYTF.